This T cell receptor (beta chain) was observed in a study of control samples from healthy donors and cancer patients. Clones were sequenced by immunoSEQ multiplex PCR, and TCRdb holds only the in-frame ones, with some missing. The sample has roughly 130,000 clones, approximately 89% seen once; the top ten hold roughly 8.7%. This CDR3 region has 13 residues. Trimming removed 10 bases at V and 1 base at J, with 11 bases between. Germline V gene lookup returns CDR1 SEHNR and CDR2 FQNEAQ (reference sequence). The V and J genes are TRBV7-9 and TRBJ2-4; D unresolved. This TCR was sampled from a man between 18 and 29 years old in good health. Sequenced sample: blood. CDR3 nucleotide sequence: TGTGCCACAATGGGGTTGGCCAAAAACATTCAGTACTTC. Its translation: CATMGLAKNIQYF.